Listed below are T cell receptor beta chains from one sample, sequenced in a study of T cell responses to AZD1222 COVID-19 vaccine. Using immunoSEQ multiplex PCR, the repertoire was profiled, and TCRdb retains in-frame clones only, with some absent. Among 100,000 to 150,000 clones listed, about 88% were seen once. The material sequenced was peripheral blood, taken on day 0 of AZD1222 vaccination. The receptors shown here come from an adult in good health. Each CDR3 is given without its conserved first and last residue.

J gene,V gene,CDR3 protein
TRBJ2-7,TRBV9,ASSGTGSSPEQY
TRBJ1-4,TRBV7-9,ASSSQLARETNEKLF
TRBJ2-1,TRBV7-6,ASSSTSGRGSNEQF
TRBJ2-7,TRBV19,ASSIQTSGGLYEQY
TRBJ2-2,TRBV5-1,ASRRQGRTGELF
TRBJ2-6,TRBV7-2,ASSLGRSGANVLT
TRBJ2-2,TRBV10-2,ASAVGTWGGELF
TRBJ2-3,TRBV29-1,SVEVSDTQY
TRBJ2-7,TRBV11-2,ASSLGQAYFEQY
TRBJ1-5,TRBV30,AWHRDAGQPQH
TRBJ1-5,TRBV28,ASSLGTWGNQPQH
TRBJ2-1,TRBV7-3,ASSSSGGPSEQF
TRBJ1-2,TRBV6-6,ASSFTENYGYT
TRBJ2-7,TRBV5-1,ASSPGDYQSYEQY
TRBJ2-3,TRBV7-9,ASTPGTDTQY
TRBJ2-7,TRBV7-9,ASSFLGTDSYEQY
TRBJ1-1,TRBV13,ASSREGRNTEAF
TRBJ2-5,TRBV5-1,ASSPGIRTGDQETQY
TRBJ1-1,TRBV7-2,ASSLSYLNTEAF
TRBJ1-2,TRBV13,ASSLEAGWNGYT
TRBJ2-7,TRBV5-4,ASSLRGPSEQY
TRBJ2-1,TRBV5-1,ASKLGLAGGNEQF
TRBJ2-7,TRBV29-1,SVVLGNYEQY
TRBJ2-2,TRBV6-5,ASSFYPSGLGGELF
TRBJ2-7,TRBV7-2,ASSLIRSSYEQY
TRBJ2-1,TRBV5-3,ARKPRTSTYNEQF
TRBJ2-5,TRBV5-1,ASSLATRGARETQY
TRBJ1-2,TRBV5-8,ASSLRGAQGYT
TRBJ2-7,TRBV10-3,ATQTSGSSDEQY
TRBJ2-1,TRBV10-1,ASSEERRVQF
TRBJ2-1,TRBV10-3,AISENGSDEQF
TRBJ2-5,TRBV9,ASSKGLAEETQY
TRBJ1-6,TRBV9,ASSVGVGIAKNSPLH
TRBJ2-7,TRBV27,ASSLSGGEYEQY
TRBJ2-7,TRBV27,ASSLAWASGGHYEQY
TRBJ1-4,TRBV5-1,ASSALGQTTNEKLF
TRBJ2-3,TRBV27,ASRSGGWGTSGYTDTQY
TRBJ1-2,TRBV5-1,ASSQGHVNYGYT
TRBJ1-1,TRBV25-1,ASIRRQGAEAF
TRBJ2-1,TRBV5-8,ASSFRWGLAGSYNEQF
TRBJ2-7,TRBV7-2,ASSPRQGGYEQY
TRBJ2-3,TRBV9,ASSVRGLQDTQY
TRBJ1-6,TRBV11-2,ASSLRAGSSYNSPLH
TRBJ1-4,TRBV5-1,ASSLEPAEKLF
TRBJ2-3,TRBV4-3,ASSQGLADSTDTQY
TRBJ1-2,TRBV30,AWIGGTASSRGAGYT
TRBJ1-6,TRBV6-6,ASSPRGRTDSPLH
TRBJ1-6,TRBV6-1,ASSHRQGSPLH
TRBJ2-7,TRBV7-8,ASVLGEAYEQY
TRBJ1-2,TRBV5-1,ASSLGSTEGYT
TRBJ1-5,TRBV23-1,ASSQTSRTACNQPQH